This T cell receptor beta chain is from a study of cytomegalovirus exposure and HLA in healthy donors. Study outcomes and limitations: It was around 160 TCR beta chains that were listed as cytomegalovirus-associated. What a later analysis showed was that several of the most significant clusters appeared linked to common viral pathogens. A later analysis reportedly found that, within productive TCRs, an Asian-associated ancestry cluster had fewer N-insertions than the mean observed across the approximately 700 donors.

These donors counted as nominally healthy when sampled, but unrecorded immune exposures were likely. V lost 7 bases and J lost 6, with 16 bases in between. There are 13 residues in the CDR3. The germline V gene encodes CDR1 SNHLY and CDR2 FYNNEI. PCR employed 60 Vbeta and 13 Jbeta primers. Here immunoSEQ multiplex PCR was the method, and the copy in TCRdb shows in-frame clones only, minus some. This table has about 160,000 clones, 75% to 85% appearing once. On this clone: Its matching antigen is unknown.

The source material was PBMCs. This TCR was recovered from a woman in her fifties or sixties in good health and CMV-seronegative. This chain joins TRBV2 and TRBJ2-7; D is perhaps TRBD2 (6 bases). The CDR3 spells CASNGGDGREQYF. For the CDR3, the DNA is TGTGCCAGCAACGGGGGAGATGGACGCGAGCAGTACTTC.